The 30 T cell receptor beta chains below all came from one sample that was sequenced in a study of blood T cell repertoires in COVID-19. Assay used: immunoSEQ multiplex PCR; TCRdb lists only in-frame clones, some missing. The sample holds over 110,000 clones; 88% are singletons and the top ten take 1.5% to 2%. Material for sequencing was peripheral blood. These receptors were obtained from an older man with acute or convalescent COVID-19.

This chain connects TRBV7-2 to TRBJ2-7; the match to TRBD1 covers 7 bases. The junction had 5 bases not matched to a gene; V was cut back by 1 base and J by 2 bases. Germline assignment: CDR1 SGHTA and CDR2 FQGNSA. The CDR3 totals 15 residues. The CDR3 region has the DNA TGTGCCAGCAGCTTAGAGACAGGGCTAACCTACGAGCAGTACTTC. Amino acids: CASSLETGLTYEQYF.

V and J are TRBV19 and TRBJ1-6, with 12 bases aligning to TRBD1. CDR3 length: 14 residues. CDR1 and CDR2 (germline): LNHDA, SQIVND (reference sequence). V was pared by 7 bases and J by 10 bases, with 5 bases of the junction left unmatched. Here the CDR3 reads CASTGDRGLSPLHF. Here the CDR3 DNA reads TGTGCCAGTACCGGGGACAGGGGGCTATCACCCCTCCACTTT.

This clone has just one count. The rearrangement uses TRBV6-5 and TRBJ1-4, with a possible D match to TRBD1 (6 bases). The V end was cut by 1 base, the J end by 7 bases, with 10 bases between. CDR1 and CDR2 from the germline V gene are MNHEY and SVGAGI. This CDR3 region has 14 residues. The CDR3 DNA reads as TGTGCCAGCAGTTACTGGGCAGGGGTTGAAAAACTGTTTTTT. The encoded protein is CASSYWAGVEKLFF.

The J gene is TRBJ1-2, the V gene TRBV6-5, with 11 bases lining up with TRBD1. The length of the CDR3 is 13 residues. Per the germline V gene, CDR1 is MNHEY and CDR2 is SVGAGI. The V segment lost 7 bases and the J segment 10 bases; nucleotides outside the gene matches: 8. CDR3 region: CASTTDRGRDYTF. The CDR3 nucleotides are TGTGCCAGCACTACGGACAGGGGGCGGGACTACACCTTC.

This clone has a single count. The chain combines TRBV10-1 with TRBJ1-2; no clear D. CDR3 size: 12 residues. Deletions cut 3 bases from V and 4 bases from J, with 6 bases between. Germline V gives CDR1 WNHNN, CDR2 SYGVQD (reference sequence). The CDR3 is CASSEGSYGYTF. The CDR3 region has the DNA TGCGCCAGCAGTGAAGGGAGCTATGGCTACACCTTC.

The CDR3 spells CASTRQVGTGELFF. CDR3 DNA sequence: TGTGCCAGCACCCGACAGGTCGGCACCGGGGAGCTGTTTTTT. The chain links TRBV6-5 to TRBJ2-2; tentatively, D is TRBD1 (6 bases). Germline V gene data show CDR1 as MNHEY and CDR2 as SVGAGI. CDR3 length: 14 amino acids. V lost 7 bases and J lost 4, with 13 bases in between.

In this sample, this clone turned up once. V gene TRBV4-1 combines with J gene TRBJ2-1, with D maybe TRBD2 (5 bases). Germline CDR1 reads MGHRA; CDR2 reads YSYEKL. Trimming pared 0 bases from V and 6 bases from J, leaving 18 bases between. The CDR3 consists of 17 residues. The CDR3 region is CASSQDAREGSGNEQFF. For the CDR3, the DNA is TGCGCCAGCAGCCAAGATGCCCGGGAAGGGAGTGGCAATGAGCAGTTCTTC.

V gene TRBV19 combines with J gene TRBJ1-4; 7 bases align to TRBD1. The CDR3 length is 16 residues. Trimming cost V 3 bases and J 5 bases; bases outside gene matches: 9. Germline V gene sequence: CDR1 LNHDA, CDR2 SQIVND (reference sequence). The chain's CDR3 is CASSILPGQPNEKLFF. In DNA, the CDR3 is TGTGCCAGTAGTATCTTACCGGGACAGCCAAATGAAAAACTGTTTTTT.

The chain joins TRBV19 to TRBJ1-1; tentative D call: TRBD1 (5 bases). Trimming removed 10 bases at V and 4 bases at J, with 19 bases between. The CDR3 has 14 residues. Germline-derived CDR1 and CDR2 are LNHDA and SQIVND (reference sequence). The CDR3 sequence: CATHPGGMPTEAFF. The CDR3, as DNA: TGTGCCACCCACCCCGGGGGGATGCCCACTGAAGCTTTCTTT.

This clone is a singleton in its sample. This chain connects TRBV30 to TRBJ2-1, with D possibly matching TRBD2 (5 bases). Trimming took off 1 base at V and 8 bases at J, with 18 bases between the two ends. Germline-derived CDR1 and CDR2 are GTSNPN and SVGIG (reference sequence). The CDR3 totals 15 residues. This CDR3 reads CAWSGYGYSGDEQFF. The CDR3 DNA is TGTGCCTGGAGTGGATACGGTTACAGCGGTGATGAGCAGTTCTTC.

This chain joins TRBV18 and TRBJ2-3; D perhaps matches TRBD1 (5 bases). The CDR3 contains 15 residues. CDR1 is KGHSH, CDR2 LQKENI, per germline. V lost 4 bases and J 0 bases, leaving 11 bases between the germline ends. Here the CDR3 reads CASSLSTGSTDTQYF. The CDR3 region has the DNA TGTGCCAGCTCACTGTCTACAGGTAGCACAGATACGCAGTATTTT.

The rearrangement links TRBV6-5 to TRBJ1-1; 7 bases are a match to TRBD1. Looked up from germline, CDR1 is MNHEY and CDR2 is SVGAGI. With V trimmed by 2 bases and J by 5 bases, 2 bases remained unmatched. The CDR3 loop spans 13 amino acids. This CDR3 reads CASSYTTGTEAFF. The CDR3 DNA reads as TGTGCCAGCAGTTACACGACAGGGACTGAAGCTTTCTTT.

The chain carries TRBV2 and TRBJ2-2; TRBD1 agrees at 9 bases. The CDR3 runs to 15 residues. The trim removed 4 bases at V and 5 bases at J, leaving 5 bases unmatched. From germline, CDR1 is SNHLY and CDR2 FYNNEI. CDR3 residues: CASSVQGAGTGELFF. For the CDR3, the DNA is TGTGCCAGCAGTGTACAGGGGGCGGGTACCGGGGAGCTGTTTTTT. Using reference TRBV2 and TRBJ2-2 for the parts outside the CDR3, the full variable domain is EPEVTQTPSHQVTQMGQEVILRCVPISNHLYFYWYRQILGQKVEFLVSFYNNEISEKSEIFDDQFSVERPDGSNFTLKIRSTKLEDSAMYFCASSVQGAGTGELFFGEGSRLTVL.

This chain connects TRBV29-1 to TRBJ2-7; 8 nucleotides agree with TRBD2. V trimming: 4 bases; J trimming: 5 bases; junction bases outside the gene matches: 16. The germline CDR1 and CDR2 sequences are SQVTM and ANQGSEA. There are 16 residues in the CDR3. This CDR3 reads CSVAPHLAGGNNEQYF. CDR3 in DNA: TGCAGCGTTGCCCCCCACCTAGCGGGTGGTAACAACGAGCAGTACTTC.

This sequence joins TRBV5-4 and TRBJ1-1, with D unresolved. The germline V and J ends were trimmed by 5 bases and 0 bases, with 11 bases remaining between them. The length of the CDR3 is 14 residues. The germline V gene encodes CDR1 SGHNT and CDR2 YYREEE (reference sequence). The CDR3 DNA sequence: TGTGCCAGCAGTTCAGGTTCTCTGAACACTGAAGCTTTCTTT. It specifies CASSSGSLNTEAFF.

The chain carries TRBV6-6 and TRBJ2-1; 13 bases match TRBD2. V lost 7 bases and J lost 2; bases outside the gene matches: 5. CDR3 length: 16 residues. Germline CDR1 and CDR2: MNHNY and SVGAGI (reference sequence). For the CDR3, the DNA is TGTGCCAGCACCTCGGGACTAGCGGGACCCTACAATGAGCAGTTCTTC. Translation: CASTSGLAGPYNEQFF.

This clone was recorded once. DNA for the CDR3: TGTGCCAGCAGCTTAGGACTAGCGGGACGTGAGACCCAGTACTTC. This sequence encodes CASSLGLAGRETQYF. The rearrangement joins TRBV7-3 to TRBJ2-5; 12 positions match TRBD2. V was clipped by 2 bases and J by 5 bases; unmatched bases: 3. The V gene's germline CDR1 is SGHTA and CDR2 FQGTGA. This CDR3 region has 15 residues. The complete variable domain, with remaining parts taken from reference TRBV7-3 and TRBJ2-5, reads GAGVSQTPSNKVTEKGKYVELRCDPISGHTALYWYRQSLGQGPEFLIYFQGTGAADDSGLPNDRFFAVRPEGSVSTLKIQRTERGDSAVYLCASSLGLAGRETQYFGPGTRLLVL.

This chain connects TRBV28 to TRBJ2-5; 7 positions agree with TRBD1. This CDR3 has 16 amino acids. Germline CDR1 MDHEN, CDR2 SYDVKM. The trim removed 6 bases at V and 1 base at J, leaving 11 bases unmatched. The CDR3 region is CASSLLLDRFQETQYF. The CDR3 bases are TGTGCCAGCAGCCTACTTTTGGACAGGTTCCAAGAGACCCAGTACTTC.

This chain uses TRBV5-4 with TRBJ2-7; a weak D match, TRBD2 (5 bases). Germline CDR1 and CDR2: SGHNT and YYREEE (reference sequence). Trimming left V 4 bases short and J 1 base short, with 9 bases between. The CDR3 is 13 amino acids. CDR3 protein: CASSVTGSYEQYF. In DNA, the CDR3 is TGTGCCAGCAGCGTTACGGGATCCTACGAGCAGTACTTC.

The sample holds a few counts of this clone. The rearrangement joins TRBV10-3 to TRBJ1-1, with 7 nucleotides matching TRBD1. The CDR3 has 14 amino acids. CDR1 and CDR2 (germline): ENHRY, SYGVKD. V lost 5 bases to trimming and J lost 0 bases; unmatched junction nucleotides: 3. The CDR3 is CAISSGTVNTEAFF. The CDR3 DNA sequence: TGTGCCATCAGTTCCGGGACAGTGAACACTGAAGCTTTCTTT.

V is TRBV6-2 or TRBV6-3 and J is TRBJ1-1, with TRBD1 matching 7 bases. The CDR3 sequence is 15 residues long. CDR1 is MNHEY and CDR2 is SVGEGT in the germline V gene. V lost 5 bases and J lost 1; bases outside the gene matches: 7. CDR3 nucleotides: TGTGCCAGCAGTCTTCTCGGGACAGAGAACACTGAAGCTTTCTTT. Protein product: CASSLLGTENTEAFF.

This clone appeared a few times. V and J are TRBV2 and TRBJ1-5; D gene ambiguous. The CDR3 extends over 14 amino acids. The V end was cut by 2 bases, the J end by 3 bases, with 8 bases between. Germline CDR1 and CDR2: SNHLY and FYNNEI. CDR3 bases: TGTGCCAGCAGTGAACAGACTTTCAATCAGCCCCAGCATTTT. Translating it yields CASSEQTFNQPQHF.

The genes are TRBV3-1 (or the pseudogene TRBV3-2) and TRBJ2-3, with 7 bases lining up with TRBD2. This CDR3 is built from 16 residues. V was clipped by 4 bases and J by 0 bases; unmatched bases: 7. Germline V gene data show CDR1 as LGHDT and CDR2 as YNNKEL (reference sequence). CDR3 protein: CASSPLLATSTDTQYF. DNA of the CDR3: TGTGCCAGCAGCCCTCTACTAGCGACTAGCACAGATACGCAGTATTTT.

The V and J genes are TRBV6-5 and TRBJ2-5; perhaps TRBD2 as D (6 bases). V was trimmed by 6 bases and J by 6 bases, leaving 14 bases between them. This CDR3 spans 13 amino acids. Germline V gene sequence: CDR1 MNHEY, CDR2 SVGAGI. The DNA for the CDR3 is TGTGCCAGCAGCCCCGTCGGGAGCCAGACCCAGTACTTC. Residues: CASSPVGSQTQYF.

This chain uses TRBV10-2 with TRBJ1-2, with D possibly TRBD1 on 5 matching bases. V was pared by 4 bases and J by 8 bases, with 14 bases between. The CDR3 is 13 amino acids. Per germline, CDR1 WSHSY and CDR2 SAAADI. Here the CDR3 DNA reads TGCGCCAGCAGTGGCGGGCCTGGGGGGGGCTACACCTTC. It translates to CASSGGPGGGYTF.

The V and J genes are TRBV6-5 and TRBJ1-5, with D possibly being TRBD1 (6 bases). Per the germline V gene, CDR1 is MNHEY and CDR2 is SVGAGI. The length of the CDR3 is 12 residues. With 8 bases removed from V and 2 bases from J, the gap between germline ends came to 7 bases. The CDR3 region has the DNA TGTGCCAGCCACAGGGGCAATCAGCCCCAGCATTTT. Protein sequence: CASHRGNQPQHF.

The chain carries TRBV7-3 and TRBJ1-1; TRBD1 might be the D (5 bases). The length of the CDR3 is 13 residues. Germline assignment: CDR1 SGHTA and CDR2 FQGTGA. Trimming took off 6 bases at V and 2 bases at J, with 10 bases between the two ends. In DNA form, the CDR3 reads TGTGCCAGCAGGCAACAGGCTAACACTGAAGCTTTCTTT. It encodes CASRQQANTEAFF.

The V call is TRBV2, the J call TRBJ1-6; maybe TRBD1 (6 bases). The V and J ends lost 3 bases and 9 bases respectively, with 12 bases between them. Per germline, CDR1 SNHLY and CDR2 FYNNEI. This CDR3 spans 14 amino acids. CDR3 region: CASSEGGPSSPLHF. CDR3 DNA sequence: TGTGCCAGCAGTGAGGGGGGGCCGAGTTCACCCCTCCACTTT.

This clone was picked up one time. J is TRBJ1-2 and V is TRBV10-3; 8 bases match TRBD1. Germline values: CDR1 ENHRY, CDR2 SYGVKD. Trimming removed 9 bases from V and 4 bases from J; junction bases left unmatched: 7. CDR3 length equals 13 residues. CDR3 amino acids: CAIGTGGAYGYTF. Here the CDR3 DNA reads TGTGCCATTGGGACAGGCGGGGCCTATGGCTACACCTTC.

J is TRBJ1-3 and V is TRBV5-1; D is possibly TRBD1 (5 bases). The germline gives CDR1 SGHRS, CDR2 YFSETQ. This CDR3 spans 17 amino acids. Trimming cost V 0 bases and J 0 bases, with 13 bases left between them. The CDR3 DNA reads TGCGCCAGCAGCTTGGGCCCCAGGGAAACCTCTGGAAACACCATATATTTT. Amino acids: CASSLGPRETSGNTIYF.